Sequencing of this T cell receptor beta chain was carried out in a study of technical replicates of blood from a few donors. With 5 bases clipped from V and 6 bases from J, the junction kept 10 bases outside the gene matches. The CDR3 spans 16 residues. Per germline, CDR1 SEHNR and CDR2 FQNEAQ (reference sequence). Measured with immunoSEQ multiplex PCR; TCRdb has only the in-frame clones, and not every one. The sample has 60,000 to 65,000 clones; 85% to 95% are singletons. The sequenced sample was PBMCs. The rearrangement uses TRBV7-9 and TRBJ2-2; 9 nucleotides agree with TRBD2. This receptor was identified in a human donor in good health. Some clones in this sample may be carry-over from other donors' samples. The CDR3 loop reads CASSKTPSGTSGELFF. The CDR3 DNA follows: TGTGCCAGCAGCAAAACCCCTAGCGGGACCTCCGGGGAGCTGTTTTTT. Filled out from reference TRBV7-9 and TRBJ2-2, the complete variable domain reads DTGVSQNPRHKITKRGQNVTFRCDPISEHNRLYWYRQTLGQGPEFLTYFQNEAQLEKSRLLSDRFSAERPKGSFSTLEIQRTEQGDSAMYLCASSKTPSGTSGELFFGEGSRLTVL.